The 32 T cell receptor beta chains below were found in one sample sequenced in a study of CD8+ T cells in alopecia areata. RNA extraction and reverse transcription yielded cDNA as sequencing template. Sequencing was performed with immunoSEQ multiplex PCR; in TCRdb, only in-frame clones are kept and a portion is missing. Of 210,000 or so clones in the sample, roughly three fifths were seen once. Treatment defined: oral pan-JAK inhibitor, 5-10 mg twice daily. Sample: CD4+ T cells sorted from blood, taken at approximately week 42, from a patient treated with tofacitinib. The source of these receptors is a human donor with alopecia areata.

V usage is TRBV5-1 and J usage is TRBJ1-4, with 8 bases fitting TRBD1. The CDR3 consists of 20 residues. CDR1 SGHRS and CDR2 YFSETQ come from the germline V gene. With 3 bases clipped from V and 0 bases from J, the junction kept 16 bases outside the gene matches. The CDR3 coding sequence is TGCGCCAGCAGCTCTACCGCCCGGACAGGGAGTCTCGCAACTAATGAAAAACTGTTTTTT. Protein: CASSSTARTGSLATNEKLFF.

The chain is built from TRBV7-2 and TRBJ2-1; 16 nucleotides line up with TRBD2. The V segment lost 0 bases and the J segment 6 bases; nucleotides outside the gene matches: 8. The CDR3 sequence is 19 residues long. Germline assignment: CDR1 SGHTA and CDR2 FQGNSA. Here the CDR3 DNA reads TGTGCCAGCAGCTTAGCGGTCCCGGGACTAGCGGGGGGGCCCAATGAGCAGTTCTTC. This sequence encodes CASSLAVPGLAGGPNEQFF. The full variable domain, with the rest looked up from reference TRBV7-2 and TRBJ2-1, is GAGVSQSPSNKVTEKGKDVELRCDPISGHTALYWYRQSLGQGLEFLIYFQGNSAPDKSGLPSDRFSAERTGGSVSTLTIQRTQQEDSAVYLCASSLAVPGLAGGPNEQFFGPGTRLTVL.

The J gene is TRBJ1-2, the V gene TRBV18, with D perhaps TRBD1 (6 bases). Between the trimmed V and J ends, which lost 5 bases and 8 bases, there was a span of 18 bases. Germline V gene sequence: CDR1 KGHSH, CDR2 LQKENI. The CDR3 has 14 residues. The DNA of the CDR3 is TGTGCCAGCTCAGTAACGACAGGCCCCGGGGGCTACACCTTC. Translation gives CASSVTTGPGGYTF.

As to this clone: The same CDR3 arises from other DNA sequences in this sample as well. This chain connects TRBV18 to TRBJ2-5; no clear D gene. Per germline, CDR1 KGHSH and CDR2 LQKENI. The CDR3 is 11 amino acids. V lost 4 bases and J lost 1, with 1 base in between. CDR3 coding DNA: TGTGCCAGCTCACTCCAAGAGACCCAGTACTTC. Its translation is CASSLQETQYF.

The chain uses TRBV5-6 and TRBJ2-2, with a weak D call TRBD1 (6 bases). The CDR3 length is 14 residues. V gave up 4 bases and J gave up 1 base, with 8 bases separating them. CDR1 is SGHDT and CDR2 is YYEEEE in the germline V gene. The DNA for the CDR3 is TGTGCCAGCAGCGTGGGACAGAACACCGGGGAGCTGTTTTTT. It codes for CASSVGQNTGELFF.

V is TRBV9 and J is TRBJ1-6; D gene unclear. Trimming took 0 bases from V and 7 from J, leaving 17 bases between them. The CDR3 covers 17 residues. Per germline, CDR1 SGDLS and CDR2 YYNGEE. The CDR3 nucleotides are TGTGCCAGCAGCGTAGACGGAGGGTCAGACCGGAATTCACCCCTCCACTTT. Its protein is CASSVDGGSDRNSPLHF. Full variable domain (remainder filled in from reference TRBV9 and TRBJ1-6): DSGVTQTPKHLITATGQRVTLRCSPRSGDLSVYWYQQSLDQGLQFLIQYYNGEERAKGNILERFSAQQFPDLHSELNLSSLELGDSALYFCASSVDGGSDRNSPLHFGNGTRLTVT.

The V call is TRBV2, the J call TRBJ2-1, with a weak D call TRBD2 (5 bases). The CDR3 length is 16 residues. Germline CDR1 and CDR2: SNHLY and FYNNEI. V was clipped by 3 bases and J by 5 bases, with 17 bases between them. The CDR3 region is CASSERGLLGDNEQFF. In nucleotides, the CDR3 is TGTGCCAGCAGTGAGCGAGGGTTGTTAGGCGACAATGAGCAGTTCTTC.

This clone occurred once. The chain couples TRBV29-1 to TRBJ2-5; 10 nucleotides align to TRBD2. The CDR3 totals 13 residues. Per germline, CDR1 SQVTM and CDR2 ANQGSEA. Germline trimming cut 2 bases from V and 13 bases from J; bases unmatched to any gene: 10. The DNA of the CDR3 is TGCAGCGTTGAATTTCATCCCTCTAGCGGGGGGTACTTC. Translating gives CSVEFHPSSGGYF.

The CDR3 is CASSTGQYRGEQYF. Here the CDR3 DNA reads TGCGCCAGCAGCACCGGACAGTACCGGGGCGAGCAGTACTTC. V and J are TRBV5-1 and TRBJ2-7, with D possibly being TRBD1 (6 bases). This CDR3 comprises 14 residues. CDR1 is SGHRS and CDR2 is YFSETQ in the germline V gene. The V end was cut by 4 bases, the J end by 6 bases, with 17 bases between.

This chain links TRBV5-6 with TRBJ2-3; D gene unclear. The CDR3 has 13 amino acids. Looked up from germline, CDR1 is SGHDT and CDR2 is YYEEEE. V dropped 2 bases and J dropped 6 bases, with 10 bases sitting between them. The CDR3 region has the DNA TGTGCCAGCAGCTTAACTTTTGGGGATACGCAGTATTTT. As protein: CASSLTFGDTQYF.

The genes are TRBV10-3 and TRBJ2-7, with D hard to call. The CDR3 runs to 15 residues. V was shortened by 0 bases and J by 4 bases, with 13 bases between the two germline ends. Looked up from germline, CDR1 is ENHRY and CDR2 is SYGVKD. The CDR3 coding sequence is TGTGCCATCAGTGAGTCGTCCACTTACGGTTACGAGCAGTACTTC. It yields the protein CAISESSTYGYEQYF.

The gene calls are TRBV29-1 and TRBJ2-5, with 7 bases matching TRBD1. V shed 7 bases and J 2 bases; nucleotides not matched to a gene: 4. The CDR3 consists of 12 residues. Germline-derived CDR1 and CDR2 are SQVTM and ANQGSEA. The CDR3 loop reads CSGGQLQETQYF. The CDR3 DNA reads TGCAGCGGGGGACAGCTACAAGAGACCCAGTACTTC.

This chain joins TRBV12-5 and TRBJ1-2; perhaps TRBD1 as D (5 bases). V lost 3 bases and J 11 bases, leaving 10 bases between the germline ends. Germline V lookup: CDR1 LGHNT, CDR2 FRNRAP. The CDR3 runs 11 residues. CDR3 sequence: CASGFTGVYTF. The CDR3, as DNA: TGTGCTAGTGGTTTTACAGGTGTATACACCTTC.

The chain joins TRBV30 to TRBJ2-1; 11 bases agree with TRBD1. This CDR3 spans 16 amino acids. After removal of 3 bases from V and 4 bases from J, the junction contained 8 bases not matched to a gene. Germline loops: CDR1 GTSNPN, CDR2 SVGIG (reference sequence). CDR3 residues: CAWRDKGQGAYNEQFF. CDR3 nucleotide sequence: TGTGCCTGGAGAGATAAAGGACAGGGGGCTTACAATGAGCAGTTCTTC.

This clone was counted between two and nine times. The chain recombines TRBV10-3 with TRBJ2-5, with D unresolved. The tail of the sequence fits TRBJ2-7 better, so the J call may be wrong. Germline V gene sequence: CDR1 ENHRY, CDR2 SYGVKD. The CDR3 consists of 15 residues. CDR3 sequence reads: CAISESGILIYEQYF. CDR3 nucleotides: TGTGCCATCAGTGAGTCAGGGATTCTAATTTACGAGCAGTACTTC.

CDR3 sequence: CATVFSGTQYF. CDR3 in DNA: TGTGCCACCGTGTTCAGCGGGACCCAGTACTTC. This chain connects TRBV15 to TRBJ2-5; a weak D match, TRBD2 (5 bases). V dropped 8 bases and J dropped 7 bases, with 11 bases sitting between them. CDR3 length equals 11 residues. CDR1 is LNHNV, CDR2 YYDKDF, per germline (reference sequence).

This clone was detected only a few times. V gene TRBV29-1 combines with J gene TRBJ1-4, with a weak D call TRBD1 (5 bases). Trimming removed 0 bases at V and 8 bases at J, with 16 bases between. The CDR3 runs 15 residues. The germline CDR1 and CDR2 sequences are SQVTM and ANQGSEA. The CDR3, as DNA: TGCAGCGTTGAAGATTTCCAGGGAGGTCGCGAAAAACTGTTTTTT. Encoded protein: CSVEDFQGGREKLFF.

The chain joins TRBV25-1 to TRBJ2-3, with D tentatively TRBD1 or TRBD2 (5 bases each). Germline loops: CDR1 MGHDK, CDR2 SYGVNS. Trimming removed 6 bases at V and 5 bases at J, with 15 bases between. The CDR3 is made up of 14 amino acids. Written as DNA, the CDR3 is TGTGCCAGCAGGCCGACGGGACCGGTAGATACGCAGTATTTT. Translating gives CASRPTGPVDTQYF.

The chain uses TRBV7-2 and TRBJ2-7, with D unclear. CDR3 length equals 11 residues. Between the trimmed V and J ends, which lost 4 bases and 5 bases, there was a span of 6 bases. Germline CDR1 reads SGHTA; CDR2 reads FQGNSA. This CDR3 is CASSSLNEQYF. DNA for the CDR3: TGTGCCAGCAGCTCCCTTAACGAGCAGTACTTC.

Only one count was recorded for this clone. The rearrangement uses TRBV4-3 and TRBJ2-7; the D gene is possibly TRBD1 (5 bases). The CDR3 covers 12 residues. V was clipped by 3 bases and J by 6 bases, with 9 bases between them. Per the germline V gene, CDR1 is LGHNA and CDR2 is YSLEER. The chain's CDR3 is CASSHDRGEQYF. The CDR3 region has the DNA TGCGCCAGCAGCCATGACAGAGGCGAGCAGTACTTC.

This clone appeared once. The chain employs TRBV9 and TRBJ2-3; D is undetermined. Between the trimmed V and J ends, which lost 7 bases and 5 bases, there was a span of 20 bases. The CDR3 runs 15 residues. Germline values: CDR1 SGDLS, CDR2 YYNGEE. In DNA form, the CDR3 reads TGTGCCAGCTCCCAAGGGTTGTATAACGTAGATACGCAGTATTTT. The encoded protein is CASSQGLYNVDTQYF.

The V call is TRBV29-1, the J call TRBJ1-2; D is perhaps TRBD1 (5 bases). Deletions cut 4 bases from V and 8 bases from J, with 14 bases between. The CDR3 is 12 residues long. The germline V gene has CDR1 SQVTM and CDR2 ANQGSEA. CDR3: CSVAGDPRGYTF. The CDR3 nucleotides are TGCAGCGTTGCGGGGGACCCTCGGGGCTACACCTTC.

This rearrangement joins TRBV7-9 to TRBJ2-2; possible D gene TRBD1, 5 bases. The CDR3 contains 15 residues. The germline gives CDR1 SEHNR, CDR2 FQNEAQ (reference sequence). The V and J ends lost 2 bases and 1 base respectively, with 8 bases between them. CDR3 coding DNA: TGTGCCAGCAGCTTACGACAGTTGAACACCGGGGAGCTGTTTTTT. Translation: CASSLRQLNTGELFF.

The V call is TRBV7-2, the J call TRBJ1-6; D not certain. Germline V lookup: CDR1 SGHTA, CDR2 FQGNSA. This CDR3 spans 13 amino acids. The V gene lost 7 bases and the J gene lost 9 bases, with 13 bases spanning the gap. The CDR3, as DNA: TGTGCCAGCACGGCCGGAGGTCGTTCACCCCTCCACTTT. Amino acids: CASTAGGRSPLHF.

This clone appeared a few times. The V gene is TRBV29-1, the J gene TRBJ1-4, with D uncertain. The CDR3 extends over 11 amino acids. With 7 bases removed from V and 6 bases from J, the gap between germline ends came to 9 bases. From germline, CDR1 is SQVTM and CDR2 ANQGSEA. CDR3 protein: CSAGFDEKLFF. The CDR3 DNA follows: TGCAGCGCGGGTTTTGATGAAAAACTGTTTTTT.

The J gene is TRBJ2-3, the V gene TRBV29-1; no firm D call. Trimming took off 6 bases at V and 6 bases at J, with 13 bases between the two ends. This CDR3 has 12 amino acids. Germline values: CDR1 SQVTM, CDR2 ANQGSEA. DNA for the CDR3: TGCAGCGTGGAATTTACTATGGATACGCAGTATTTT. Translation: CSVEFTMDTQYF.

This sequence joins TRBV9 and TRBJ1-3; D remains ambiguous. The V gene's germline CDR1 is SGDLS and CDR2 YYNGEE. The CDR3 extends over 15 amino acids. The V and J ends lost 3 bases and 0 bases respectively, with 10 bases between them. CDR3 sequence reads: CASSASGYSGNTIYF. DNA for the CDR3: TGTGCCAGCAGCGCCTCAGGCTACTCTGGAAACACCATATATTTT.

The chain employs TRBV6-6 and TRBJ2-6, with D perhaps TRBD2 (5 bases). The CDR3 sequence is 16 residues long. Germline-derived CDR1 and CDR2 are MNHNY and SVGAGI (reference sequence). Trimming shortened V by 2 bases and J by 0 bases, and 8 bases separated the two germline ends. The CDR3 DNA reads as TGTGCCAGCAGTTACAAGCGGACCTCTGGGGCCAACGTCCTGACTTTC. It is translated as CASSYKRTSGANVLTF.

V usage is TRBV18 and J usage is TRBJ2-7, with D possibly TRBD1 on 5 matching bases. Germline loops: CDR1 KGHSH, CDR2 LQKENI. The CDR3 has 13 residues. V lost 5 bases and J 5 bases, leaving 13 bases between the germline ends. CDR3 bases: TGTGCCAGCTCAGGGCTCAGGGCGAACGAGCAGTACTTC. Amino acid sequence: CASSGLRANEQYF.

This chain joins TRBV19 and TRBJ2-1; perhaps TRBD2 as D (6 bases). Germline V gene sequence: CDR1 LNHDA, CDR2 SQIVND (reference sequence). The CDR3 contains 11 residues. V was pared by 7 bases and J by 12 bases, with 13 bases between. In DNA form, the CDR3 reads TGTGCCAGTATCGGGGGAGTGCGGCAGTTCTTC. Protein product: CASIGGVRQFF.

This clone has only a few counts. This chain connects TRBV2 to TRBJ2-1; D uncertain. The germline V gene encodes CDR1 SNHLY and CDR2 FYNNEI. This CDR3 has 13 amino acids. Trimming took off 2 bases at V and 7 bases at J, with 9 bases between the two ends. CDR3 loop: CASSERLINEQFF. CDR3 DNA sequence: TGTGCCAGCAGTGAAAGGTTGATAAATGAGCAGTTCTTC.

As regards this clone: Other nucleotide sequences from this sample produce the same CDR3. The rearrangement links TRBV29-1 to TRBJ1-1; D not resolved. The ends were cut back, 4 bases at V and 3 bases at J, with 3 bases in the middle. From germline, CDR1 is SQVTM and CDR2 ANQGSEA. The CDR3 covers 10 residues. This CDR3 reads CSVADTEAFF. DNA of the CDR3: TGCAGCGTTGCGGACACTGAAGCTTTCTTT.